These T cell receptor beta chains were read from a single sample in a study of T-cell memory formation after mild COVID-19. Each CDR3 protein gets one entry after TCRdb re-called the 5' RACE reads with MiXCR. The table has 350,000 to 500,000 distinct CDR3 sequences, about a sixth seen once. Sequencing was performed on PBMCs or a T cell subset sorted from them (not recorded which). The origin of the receptors is a man aged 18 to 35 who had mild COVID-19 (a few samples of this study predate the infection). Cell type and time point are not known. Each CDR3 is given with its conserved first and last residue. The order of the fields is V gene, J gene, CDR3 protein.

V gene: TRBV3-1; J gene: TRBJ1-2; CDR3 protein: CASSQGGEGYTF
V gene: TRBV20-1; J gene: TRBJ2-7; CDR3 protein: CSASPVQGEVYEQYF
V gene: TRBV7-2; J gene: TRBJ2-6; CDR3 protein: CASSLDSSSGANVLTF
V gene: TRBV7-2; J gene: TRBJ1-6; CDR3 protein: CASSLGGEGNSPLHF
V gene: TRBV11-2; J gene: TRBJ2-2; CDR3 protein: CASSPQQGYTGELFF
V gene: TRBV7-9; J gene: TRBJ1-5; CDR3 protein: CASSRGGANQPQHF
V gene: TRBV7-2; J gene: TRBJ2-3; CDR3 protein: CASSSSGVTTDTQYF
V gene: TRBV20-1; J gene: TRBJ1-5; CDR3 protein: CSALRGGRTEPQHF
V gene: TRBV19; J gene: TRBJ2-7; CDR3 protein: CASSIFGTYEQYF
V gene: TRBV7-2; J gene: TRBJ2-3; CDR3 protein: CASSTLGTTDTQYF
V gene: TRBV20-1; J gene: TRBJ2-3; CDR3 protein: CSARGGPTDTQYF
V gene: TRBV19; J gene: TRBJ2-5; CDR3 protein: CASRQSVGETQYF
V gene: TRBV20-1; J gene: TRBJ1-1; CDR3 protein: CSASGAPSVGAEAFF
V gene: TRBV11-2; J gene: TRBJ2-5; CDR3 protein: CASSLAKETQYF
V gene: TRBV5-1; J gene: TRBJ1-2; CDR3 protein: CASSPPGQAYGYTF
V gene: TRBV7-2; J gene: TRBJ1-6; CDR3 protein: CASSLNHSNSPLHF
V gene: TRBV5-5; J gene: TRBJ1-3; CDR3 protein: CASSLGSVTISGNTIYF
V gene: TRBV7-9; J gene: TRBJ1-2; CDR3 protein: CASSNRDAWGYTF
V gene: TRBV20-1; J gene: TRBJ1-1; CDR3 protein: CSASDSQGLGTEAFF
V gene: TRBV29-1; J gene: TRBJ1-2; CDR3 protein: CSVPGSNYGYTF
V gene: TRBV11-2; J gene: TRBJ2-6; CDR3 protein: CASSFLSPSASGANVLTF
V gene: TRBV9; J gene: TRBJ1-5; CDR3 protein: CASSAGPGQPQHF
V gene: TRBV6-6; J gene: TRBJ2-5; CDR3 protein: CASRMGAGETQYF